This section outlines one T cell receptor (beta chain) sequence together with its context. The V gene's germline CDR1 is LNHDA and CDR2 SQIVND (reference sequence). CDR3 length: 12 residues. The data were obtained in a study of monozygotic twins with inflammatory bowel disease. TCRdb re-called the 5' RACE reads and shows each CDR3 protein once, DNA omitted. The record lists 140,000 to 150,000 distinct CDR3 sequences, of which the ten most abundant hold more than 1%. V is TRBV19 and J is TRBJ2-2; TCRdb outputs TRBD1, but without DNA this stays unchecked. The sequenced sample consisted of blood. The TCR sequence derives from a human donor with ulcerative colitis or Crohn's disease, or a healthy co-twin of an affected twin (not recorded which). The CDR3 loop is CASTRGTGELFF.